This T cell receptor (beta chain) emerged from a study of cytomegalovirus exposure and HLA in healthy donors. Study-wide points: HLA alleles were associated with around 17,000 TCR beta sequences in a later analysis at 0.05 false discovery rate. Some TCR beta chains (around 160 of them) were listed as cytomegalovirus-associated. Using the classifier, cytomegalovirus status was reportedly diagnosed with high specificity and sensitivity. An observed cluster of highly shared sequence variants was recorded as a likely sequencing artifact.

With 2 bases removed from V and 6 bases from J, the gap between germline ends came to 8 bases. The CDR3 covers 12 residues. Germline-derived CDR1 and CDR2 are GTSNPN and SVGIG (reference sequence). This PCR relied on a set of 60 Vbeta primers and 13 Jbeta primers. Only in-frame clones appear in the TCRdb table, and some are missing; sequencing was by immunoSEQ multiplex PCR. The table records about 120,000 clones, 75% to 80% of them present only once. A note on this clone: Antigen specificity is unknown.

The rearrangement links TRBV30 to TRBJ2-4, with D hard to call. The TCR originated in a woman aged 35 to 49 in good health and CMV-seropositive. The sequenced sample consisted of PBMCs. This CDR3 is CAWSWRINIQYF. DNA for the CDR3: TGTGCCTGGAGTTGGCGGATAAACATTCAGTACTTC.